The 5 T cell receptor beta chains below were found in one sample sequenced in a study of shared T cell receptors in the human thymus (dated by TCRdb to about 2021). Library generation was performed with the immunoSEQ multiplex PCR assay. TCRdb re-hosts the immuneACCESS table, in-frame sequences only. Its copies lack some clones; in the studies checked, an unresolved V gene accounts for under half of them, and the cause for the rest is not known. This sample has some 700,000 clones in its table, and approximately 85% of those were observed once. Jointly, the top ten make up 0.0095% to 0.011% of the sample. In addition, the sample was reused for a study of human thymus T cells.

The sequenced material came from thymocytes. The receptors were gathered from a girl less than two years old with a congenital heart defect. Donor details come from another sample of the same person, matched by shared clones.

The V and J genes are TRBV27 and TRBJ2-1, with 10 nucleotides matching TRBD1. Germline loops: CDR1 MNHEY, CDR2 SMNVEV (reference sequence). V shed 3 bases and J 2 bases; nucleotides not matched to a gene: 16. This CDR3 contains 20 residues. CDR3 loop: CASSLLRDRGLQHTYNEQFF. The DNA for the CDR3 is TGTGCCAGCAGTTTGTTAAGGGACAGGGGACTACAACATACCTACAATGAGCAGTTCTTC.

The V and J genes are TRBV5-1 and TRBJ2-7; D is perhaps TRBD2 (6 bases). The CDR3 consists of 17 residues. Germline CDR1 SGHRS, CDR2 YFSETQ. The ends were cut back, 1 base at V and 2 bases at J, with 19 bases in the middle. The CDR3 nucleotides are TGCGCCAGCAGCTTGTCTTTGGAACCGGGACTTGCCTACGAGCAGTACTTC. Translation gives CASSLSLEPGLAYEQYF. Based on the CDR3 plus reference TRBV5-1 and TRBJ2-7, the full variable domain is KAGVTQTPRYLIKTRGQQVTLSCSPISGHRSVSWYQQTPGQGLQFLFEYFSETQRNKGNFPGRFSGRQFSNSRSEMNVSTLELGDSALYLCASSLSLEPGLAYEQYFGPGTRLTVT.

The chain is built from TRBV6-6 and TRBJ2-7; TRBD1 matches 8 bases. With V trimmed by 2 bases and J by 6 bases, 9 bases remained unmatched. The length of the CDR3 is 15 residues. In germline, CDR1 is MNHNY, CDR2 SVGAGI (reference sequence). The CDR3 bases are TGTGCCAGCAGTTACGGGGGCAGGGGGCGATGCGAGCAGTACTTC. Translated, it gives CASSYGGRGRCEQYF.

V and J are TRBV5-4 and TRBJ2-7; TRBD2 might be the D (5 bases). Germline assignment: CDR1 SGHNT and CDR2 YYREEE (reference sequence). This CDR3 has 13 amino acids. V gave up 9 bases and J gave up 4 bases, with 17 bases separating them. DNA for the CDR3: TGTGCCATTCCAGGACTTCTTCCTTACGAGCAGTACTTC. Its protein is CAIPGLLPYEQYF.

The chain is built from TRBV9 and TRBJ2-1; TRBD1 matches 8 bases. The V gene's germline CDR1 is SGDLS and CDR2 YYNGEE. Trimming cost V 3 bases and J 5 bases; bases outside gene matches: 16. The CDR3 consists of 18 residues. CDR3 DNA: TGTGCCAGCAGCGGCCCCTCAATCAGGGTGGGACAGGACAATGAGCAGTTCTTC. Its protein product is CASSGPSIRVGQDNEQFF.